Following are 11 T cell receptor beta chains from one sample sequenced in a study of CXCR3-negative and CXCR3-positive naive CD8 T cells. For these TCRs, the target antigens are not known. Points from the study as a whole: More hydrophobic TRB CDR3s were found in CXCR3-positive naive cells than in CXCR3-negative naive cells.

5' RACE that incorporated UMI labels was used to prepare the TRB cDNA libraries. TCRdb reanalyzed the 5' RACE reads, giving one entry per CDR3 protein sequence and no DNA. Recorded for this sample: some 120,000 distinct CDR3 sequences. Sequencing was carried out using naive CXCR3+ CD8+ T cells from blood. Subset of the sample: CD45RO-CCR7+CD27+CD95- naive CD8+ T cells expressing CXCR3 (TNR3+). Source of these receptors: a human donor in good health. Some clones in this sample may be carry-over from other donors' samples.

J is TRBJ2-1 and V is TRBV7-3. This CDR3 is 16 amino acids long. Germline-derived CDR1 and CDR2 are SGHTA and FQGTGA. CDR3 sequence reads: CASSSPTESSYNEQFF. Supplemented by reference TRBV7-3 and TRBJ2-1, the full variable domain reads GAGVSQTPSNKVTEKGKYVELRCDPISGHTALYWYRQSLGQGPEFLIYFQGTGAADDSGLPNDRFFAVRPEGSVSTLKIQRTERGDSAVYLCASSSPTESSYNEQFFGPGTRLTVL.

V and J are TRBV30 and TRBJ1-2. This CDR3 contains 13 residues. Germline CDR1 and CDR2: GTSNPN and SVGIG (reference sequence). The CDR3 sequence: CAWISLGDYGYTF.

V gene TRBV29-1 combines with J gene TRBJ2-1; the D call of TRBD1 rests on TCRdb alone, since no DNA is present to check it. This CDR3 spans 14 amino acids. Per germline, CDR1 SQVTM and CDR2 ANQGSEA. The CDR3 reads CSVERDRGVGEQFF.

The J gene is TRBJ1-1, the V gene TRBV20-1. Germline CDR1 reads DFQATT; CDR2 reads SNEGSKA (reference sequence). The CDR3 spans 16 residues. Here the CDR3 reads CSARESGFSLNTEAFF.

The chain uses TRBV9 and TRBJ2-3; TCRdb's D gene call, TRBD2, goes unchecked for lack of DNA. CDR1 and CDR2 (germline): SGDLS, YYNGEE. This CDR3 is 17 amino acids long. CDR3 sequence reads: CASSEGLAGGGADTQYF.

The rearrangement uses TRBV2 and TRBJ2-7; TCRdb calls TRBD1, which cannot be checked without DNA. Germline CDR1 is SNHLY and CDR2 is FYNNEI. This CDR3 comprises 16 residues. This CDR3 is CASSEGSGQGGYEQYF.

This chain uses TRBV12-3 or TRBV12-4 with TRBJ2-1; TCRdb outputs TRBD1, but without DNA this stays unchecked. There are 15 residues in the CDR3. CDR3 sequence reads: CASSPAVTGGNEQFF.

The rearrangement joins TRBV5-1 to TRBJ2-7; the TRBD1 assignment by TCRdb is unverifiable without DNA. The CDR3 spans 17 residues. Germline CDR1 SGHRS, CDR2 YFSETQ. The CDR3 is CASSLGVKPLGIYEQYF. Together with reference TRBV5-1 and TRBJ2-7, the CDR3 gives the full variable domain: KAGVTQTPRYLIKTRGQQVTLSCSPISGHRSVSWYQQTPGQGLQFLFEYFSETQRNKGNFPGRFSGRQFSNSRSEMNVSTLELGDSALYLCASSLGVKPLGIYEQYFGPGTRLTVT.

The J gene is TRBJ2-3, the V gene TRBV7-9; the D gene TCRdb calls, TRBD2, cannot be checked with no DNA. This CDR3 is built from 13 residues. Germline CDR1 reads SEHNR; CDR2 reads FQNEAQ (reference sequence). The CDR3 spells CASSSSPQDTQYF.

The CDR3 reads CASSVGLAGEIHNEQFF. This chain joins TRBV9 and TRBJ2-1; lacking DNA, the TRBD2 call made by TCRdb goes unchecked. The CDR3 loop spans 17 amino acids. Germline loops: CDR1 SGDLS, CDR2 YYNGEE. Full variable domain (missing parts from reference TRBV9 and TRBJ2-1): DSGVTQTPKHLITATGQRVTLRCSPRSGDLSVYWYQQSLDQGLQFLIQYYNGEERAKGNILERFSAQQFPDLHSELNLSSLELGDSALYFCASSVGLAGEIHNEQFFGPGTRLTVL.

The CDR3 sequence: CASSPGDSLAYEQYF. V usage is TRBV3-1 and J usage is TRBJ2-7; TCRdb gives TRBD1 as the D gene, but with no DNA this cannot be confirmed. The CDR3 extends over 15 amino acids. Germline CDR1 LGHDT, CDR2 YNNKEL (reference sequence).